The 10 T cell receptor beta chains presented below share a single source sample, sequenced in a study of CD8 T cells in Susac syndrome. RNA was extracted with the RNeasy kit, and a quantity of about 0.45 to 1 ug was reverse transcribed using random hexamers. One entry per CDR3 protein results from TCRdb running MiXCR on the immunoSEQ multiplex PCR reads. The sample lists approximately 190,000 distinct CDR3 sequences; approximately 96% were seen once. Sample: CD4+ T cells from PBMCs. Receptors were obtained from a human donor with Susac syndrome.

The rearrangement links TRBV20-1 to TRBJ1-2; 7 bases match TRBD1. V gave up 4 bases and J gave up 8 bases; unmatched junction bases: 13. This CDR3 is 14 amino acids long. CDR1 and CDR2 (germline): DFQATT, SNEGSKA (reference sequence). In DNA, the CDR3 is TGCAGTGCTATGCCTGAAGGGGGCCTTGGGGGCTACACCTTC. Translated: CSAMPEGGLGGYTF.

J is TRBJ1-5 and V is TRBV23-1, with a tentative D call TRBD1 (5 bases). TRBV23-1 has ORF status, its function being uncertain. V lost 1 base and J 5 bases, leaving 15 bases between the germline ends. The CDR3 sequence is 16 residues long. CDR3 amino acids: CASSQLIGAVHQPQHF. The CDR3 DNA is TGCGCCAGCAGTCAATTGATCGGGGCAGTTCATCAGCCCCAGCATTTT.

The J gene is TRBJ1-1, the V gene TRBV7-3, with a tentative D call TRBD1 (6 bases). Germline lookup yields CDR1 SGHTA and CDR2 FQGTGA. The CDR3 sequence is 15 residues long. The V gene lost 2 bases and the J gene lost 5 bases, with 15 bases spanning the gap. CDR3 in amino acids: CASSLGAGVMTEAFF. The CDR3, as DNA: TGTGCCAGCAGCTTAGGGGCAGGGGTGATGACTGAAGCTTTCTTT.

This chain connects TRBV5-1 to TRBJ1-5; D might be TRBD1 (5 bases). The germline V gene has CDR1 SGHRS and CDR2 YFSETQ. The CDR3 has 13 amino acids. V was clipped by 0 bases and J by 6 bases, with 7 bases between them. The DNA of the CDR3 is TGCGCCAGCAGCTTGGAGCAGGGTCAGCCCCAGCATTTT. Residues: CASSLEQGQPQHF. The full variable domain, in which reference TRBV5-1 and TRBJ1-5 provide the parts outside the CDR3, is KAGVTQTPRYLIKTRGQQVTLSCSPISGHRSVSWYQQTPGQGLQFLFEYFSETQRNKGNFPGRFSGRQFSNSRSEMNVSTLELGDSALYLCASSLEQGQPQHFGDGTRLSIL.

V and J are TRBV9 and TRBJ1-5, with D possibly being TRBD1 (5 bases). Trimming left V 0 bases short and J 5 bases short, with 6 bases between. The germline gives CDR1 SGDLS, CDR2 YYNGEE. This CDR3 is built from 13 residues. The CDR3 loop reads CASSVEGHQPQHF. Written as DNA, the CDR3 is TGTGCCAGCAGCGTAGAGGGGCATCAGCCCCAGCATTTT.

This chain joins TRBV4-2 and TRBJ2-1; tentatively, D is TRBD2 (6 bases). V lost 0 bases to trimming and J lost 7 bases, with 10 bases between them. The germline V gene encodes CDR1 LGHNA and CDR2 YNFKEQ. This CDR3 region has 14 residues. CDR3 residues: CASSQDRGRNEQFF. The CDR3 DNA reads TGTGCCAGCAGCCAAGACAGAGGGAGGAATGAGCAGTTCTTC.

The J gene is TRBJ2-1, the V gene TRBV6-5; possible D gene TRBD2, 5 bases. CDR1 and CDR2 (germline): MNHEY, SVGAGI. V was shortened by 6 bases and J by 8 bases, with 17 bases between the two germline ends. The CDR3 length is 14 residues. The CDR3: CASRSLEVAHEQFF. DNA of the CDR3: TGTGCCAGCAGGAGCTTGGAGGTCGCCCATGAGCAGTTCTTC.

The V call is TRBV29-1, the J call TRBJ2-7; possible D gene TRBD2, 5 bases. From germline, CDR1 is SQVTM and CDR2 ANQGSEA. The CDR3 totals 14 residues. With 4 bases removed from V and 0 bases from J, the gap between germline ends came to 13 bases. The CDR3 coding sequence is TGCAGCGTTGTTCGTACGGGGAGCTCCTACGAGCAGTACTTC. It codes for CSVVRTGSSYEQYF.

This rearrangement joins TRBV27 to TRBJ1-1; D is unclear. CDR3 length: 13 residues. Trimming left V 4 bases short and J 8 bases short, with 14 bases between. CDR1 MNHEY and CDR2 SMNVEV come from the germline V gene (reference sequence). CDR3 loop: CASSSIMGGEAFF. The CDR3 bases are TGTGCCAGCAGTTCAATTATGGGAGGCGAAGCTTTCTTT.

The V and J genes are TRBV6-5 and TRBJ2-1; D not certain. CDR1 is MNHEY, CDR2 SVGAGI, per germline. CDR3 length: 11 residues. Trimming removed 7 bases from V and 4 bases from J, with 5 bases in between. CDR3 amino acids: CASTRYNEQFF. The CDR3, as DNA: TGTGCCAGCACCAGGTACAATGAGCAGTTCTTC.